In this sample, the clone carrying this TCR beta chain turned up a few times. The antigen is undetermined. This CDR3 has 15 amino acids. Germline trimming cut 5 bases from V and 6 bases from J; bases unmatched to any gene: 8. CDR1 is MDHEN and CDR2 is SYDVKM in the germline V gene. This record belongs to a study of cytomegalovirus exposure and HLA in healthy donors. Findings and caveats of the study: A later examination showed that TCR association rates differed by HLA locus, with DRB1 most and HLA-C fewest. Links to common viral pathogens appeared, in a later analysis, for several of the most significant clusters.

Healthy bone marrow donors made up the cohort. Vbeta (60) and Jbeta (13) primers were used in the PCR. Here immunoSEQ multiplex PCR was the method, and the copy in TCRdb shows in-frame clones only, minus some. This sample has about 150,000 clones, with around 78% found just once. The sequence was obtained from a woman aged 40 to 50 in good health and CMV-seropositive. The chain combines TRBV28 with TRBJ2-3; 10 bases agree with TRBD1. The sample comprised PBMCs. The CDR3 here is CASSDGTGASDTQYF. CDR3 DNA sequence: TGTGCCAGCAGTGATGGGACAGGGGCTTCGGATACGCAGTATTTT.